These T cell receptor beta chains were read from a single sample in a study of T cells after yellow fever vaccination. One entry per CDR3 protein, called by TCRdb with MiXCR from the 5' RACE reads. This table has some 670,000 distinct CDR3 sequences, 12% appearing once. Source: PBMCs, taken on the day of the yellow fever booster vaccination. These receptors were taken from a man in his thirties or forties who received the YFV17D yellow fever vaccine. The CDR3 runs from the conserved cysteine through the conserved F or W. The D gene is left open where the match is weak. A clone size is listed for some rows: how often the clone was seen (once, few, many), or a class if it is expanded.

cdr3_nt cdr3_aa v_call d_call j_call clone_size
TGTGCCAGCTCACAGGGGTCTCCTGAAGCTTTCTTT CASSQGSPEAFF TRBV18 . TRBJ1-1 many
TGTGCCAGCAGTGACAGACCAGACGGAGGCGAGCAGTACTTC CASSDRPDGGEQYF TRBV6-4 . TRBJ2-7 few
TGTGCCAGCAGTGAGGGCAGGGGGTCCAATGAGCAGTTCTTC CASSEGRGSNEQFF TRBV2 TRBD1 TRBJ2-1 .
TGTGCCAGCAGCTGGGCGACGGAGCCTTTGTACTTC CASSWATEPLYF TRBV7-9 . TRBJ2-5 few
TGTGCCAGCGGAAAGGGACAGGGGAACTATGGCTACACCTTC CASGKGQGNYGYTF TRBV12-3/TRBV12-4 TRBD1 TRBJ1-2 .
TGTGCCAGCAGCCCCGGACTAGGAGCCACCGGGGAGCTGTTTTTT CASSPGLGATGELFF TRBV5-4 TRBD2 TRBJ2-2 few
TGTGCCAGCAGCGTGGGAGGCGCCAACAATGAGCAGTTCTTC CASSVGGANNEQFF TRBV5-5 . TRBJ2-1 .
TGTGCCAGCAGTCCGGACAGCCCCCTACAAGAGACCCAGTACTTC CASSPDSPLQETQYF TRBV12-3/TRBV12-4 . TRBJ2-5 .
TGTGCCAGCAGCGTAGGGTTCGGAGATACGCAGTATTTT CASSVGFGDTQYF TRBV9 . TRBJ2-3 few
TGTGCCAGCAGTTACTCCCCCCAGGGGCCCTACAATGAGCAGTTCTTC CASSYSPQGPYNEQFF TRBV6-5 . TRBJ2-1 .
TGTGCCACCAGGACTAGCGGGAGCTCCTACGAGCAGTACTTC CATRTSGSSYEQYF TRBV15 TRBD2 TRBJ2-7 .
TGTGCCACCAGCGGAGAAACTAGCTTTGTCTACAATGAGCAGTTCTTC CATSGETSFVYNEQFF TRBV15 . TRBJ2-1 few
TGCGCCAGCAGCTTGGCAGGGCTAGCAGCCCAGTCCGAGCAGTACTTC CASSLAGLAAQSEQYF TRBV5-1 . TRBJ2-7 .
TGTGCCAGTGGATACGGGGGCTCTGGAAACACCATATATTTT CASGYGGSGNTIYF TRBV19 . TRBJ1-3 .
TGTGCCAGCGGGGGACTAGCGGTATTAATCGGCAATGAGCAGTTCTTC CASGGLAVLIGNEQFF TRBV7-8 TRBD2 TRBJ2-1 few
TGTGCCAGCAGCCCTCCCTCTGATAGCACAGATACGCAGTATTTT CASSPPSDSTDTQYF TRBV5-5 . TRBJ2-3 many
TGTGCCAGCAGGGACAGGGCCTATAATTCACCCCTCCACTTT CASRDRAYNSPLHF TRBV27 TRBD1 TRBJ1-6 .
TGTGCCAGCAGCTTGGGGATGGGGGTACAGCCCCAGCATTTT CASSLGMGVQPQHF TRBV7-2 . TRBJ1-5 once
TGTGCCAGCAGTCCGACTGTAAGCTCCTACGAGCAGTACTTC CASSPTVSSYEQYF TRBV12-3/TRBV12-4 . TRBJ2-7 .
TGTGCCAGCAGCCCTAACAGGCGGGGCACTGAAGCTTTCTTT CASSPNRRGTEAFF TRBV7-2 . TRBJ1-1 .
TGTGCCAGCGTTTCTCAACAGGGGAACGAGCAGTACTTC CASVSQQGNEQYF TRBV28 TRBD1 TRBJ2-7 .
TGTGCCAGCATCCTGGGACCGCTGAACACCGGGGAGCTGTTTTTT CASILGPLNTGELFF TRBV7-6 . TRBJ2-2 few
TGTGCCAGCAGTTTTAGTGGTATGCATGAGCAGTTCTTC CASSFSGMHEQFF TRBV12-3/TRBV12-4 . TRBJ2-1 few
TGTGCCAGTAACACCCTCTTGGTAACAAATCAGCCCCAGCATTTT CASNTLLVTNQPQHF TRBV19 . TRBJ1-5 .
TGTGCCAGCAGCGACGTACTAGCGGGAGTCCCAAATGAGCAGTTCTTC CASSDVLAGVPNEQFF TRBV12-3/TRBV12-4 TRBD2 TRBJ2-1 few
TGTGCCAGCAATTCCCTCCAGGCGGCAAACCCTCTACAAGAGACCCAGTACTTC CASNSLQAANPLQETQYF TRBV28 . TRBJ2-5 few
TGTGCCATCAGTGGGGGGACTAGCGGGAAGGATGAGCAGTTCTTC CAISGGTSGKDEQFF TRBV10-3 TRBD2 TRBJ2-1 few
TGTGCCAGCAGTCACACCGGGGAGCTGTTTTTT CASSHTGELFF TRBV27 . TRBJ2-2 many
TGTGCCAGCAGCCCCTTAGGAACCTGGGACACAGATACGCAGTATTTT CASSPLGTWDTDTQYF TRBV14 . TRBJ2-3 .
TGCGCCAGCAGCTTAGGGACTAGTCAAACCGGGGAGCTGTTTTTT CASSLGTSQTGELFF TRBV5-1 TRBD2 TRBJ2-2 .
TGCGCCAGCAGCTCTAAAAGCGGGAGGGCCTTCAATGAGCAGTTCTTC CASSSKSGRAFNEQFF TRBV5-1 TRBD2 TRBJ2-1 .
TGTGCCATCGGGGGGCAGTCAGGAAACAATGAGCAGTTCTTC CAIGGQSGNNEQFF TRBV10-3 . TRBJ2-1 .
TGTGCCAGCAGTGAATTCTTTTTAGGGACAGGGGTCGAGCAGTACTTC CASSEFFLGTGVEQYF TRBV25-1 TRBD1 TRBJ2-7 .
TGTGCCAGCAGCCCAAGGGACAGAACCTACTATGGCTACACCTTC CASSPRDRTYYGYTF TRBV9 TRBD1 TRBJ1-2 .
TGTGCCAGCAGCCTGGGACTCCACACCGGGGAGCTGTTTTTT CASSLGLHTGELFF TRBV12-3/TRBV12-4 . TRBJ2-2 many
TGCAGTGCTAGAGATTGGTTGAGGGGGTTGCGAGAGACCCAGTACTTC CSARDWLRGLRETQYF TRBV20-1 . TRBJ2-5 few
TGTGCCACCATGAAACAGGGGGTGTACAATGAGCAGTTCTTC CATMKQGVYNEQFF TRBV15 TRBD1 TRBJ2-1 .
TGTGCCAGCAGCCAAGCGGACAGGGGGCCTTACGAGCAGTTCTTC CASSQADRGPYEQFF TRBV3-1 TRBD1 TRBJ2-1 few
TGCAGTGCGACAAGACTAGCGGGATCTGACGAGCAGTACTTC CSATRLAGSDEQYF TRBV20-1 TRBD2 TRBJ2-7 .
TGTGCCAGCAGCTTAGAGGCTTACGAGCAGTACTTC CASSLEAYEQYF TRBV7-9 . TRBJ2-7 many
TGCAGTGCCTCCCCCCGTACGGGACAGGGGGCCTACGAGCAGTACTTC CSASPRTGQGAYEQYF TRBV20-1 TRBD1 TRBJ2-7 few
TGTGCCAGTAGTCTCCTCCCTTCCCTGGGAAGGGCGGGTCGGGAGACCCAGTACTTC CASSLLPSLGRAGRETQYF TRBV19 . TRBJ2-5 few
TGTGCCAGCAGCTCCTCGACACTGAACACCGGGGAGCTGTTTTTT CASSSSTLNTGELFF TRBV3-1 . TRBJ2-2 .
TGTGCCAGCAGCCCCCTACCAAATACGCAGTATTTT CASSPLPNTQYF TRBV7-6 . TRBJ2-3 .
TGTGCCAGCAGTGAATACCAGCGGGAGTTGGGCACAGATACGCAGTATTTT CASSEYQRELGTDTQYF TRBV25-1 TRBD2 TRBJ2-3 .
TGTGCCAGCAGCCCGGACCGTGGGGAACAGTTCTTC CASSPDRGEQFF TRBV7-3 . TRBJ2-1 many
TGTGCCAGCAGCAGACTACAGGGAGCCAAAAACATTCAGTACTTC CASSRLQGAKNIQYF TRBV13 . TRBJ2-4 .
TGTGCCACCAGCTCCCGGACAGTTCAAGAGACCCAGTACTTC CATSSRTVQETQYF TRBV15 . TRBJ2-5 .
TGTGCCAGCGGGACCTACCCGGGACAGGGCCACATTCAGTACTTC CASGTYPGQGHIQYF TRBV11-2 TRBD1 TRBJ2-4 .
TGTGCCACCTCGACTAGCGGGACAGATACGCAGTATTTT CATSTSGTDTQYF TRBV6-4 TRBD2 TRBJ2-3 .
TGTGCCAGTAGAAAGACAGGGAGAGTCAATCAGCCCCAGCATTTT CASRKTGRVNQPQHF TRBV19 TRBD1 TRBJ1-5 few
TGTGCCAGCATCCCCGGGGGTTTCGTGGGGGGCGAGCAGTACTTC CASIPGGFVGGEQYF TRBV28 . TRBJ2-7 .
TGTGCCAGCAGCTCCGGGAATCCACCTTACGAGCAGTACTTC CASSSGNPPYEQYF TRBV6-2/TRBV6-3 . TRBJ2-7 many
TGTGCCAGCAGTTTTATGCCCCTCGAGCAGTACTTC CASSFMPLEQYF TRBV12-3/TRBV12-4 . TRBJ2-7 few
TGTGCCAGCAGCCCCAGGGTGCACATCAATGAGCAGTTCTTC CASSPRVHINEQFF TRBV3-1 . TRBJ2-1 .
TGTGCCACCAGTGATTCACAGGGGAAGGGCTCCTACAATGAGCAGTTCTTC CATSDSQGKGSYNEQFF TRBV24-1 TRBD1 TRBJ2-1 few
TGTGCCAGCAGCGTAAGCCCCGATGGACCCGGGGAGCTGTTTTTT CASSVSPDGPGELFF TRBV9 . TRBJ2-2 few
TGTGCCAGCAGGTCGATTTCAAACCCAAGGGAGCAGTACTTC CASRSISNPREQYF TRBV11-2 . TRBJ2-7 few
TGCGCCAGCAGCCAAGAAGTCCTCGGGACAGTACAGCCCTGGGGCTACACCTTC CASSQEVLGTVQPWGYTF TRBV4-3 TRBD1 TRBJ1-2 .
TGTGCCAGCAGCTTGGCTTCAGTGGTCCAAGAGACCCAGTACTTC CASSLASVVQETQYF TRBV5-4 . TRBJ2-5 few